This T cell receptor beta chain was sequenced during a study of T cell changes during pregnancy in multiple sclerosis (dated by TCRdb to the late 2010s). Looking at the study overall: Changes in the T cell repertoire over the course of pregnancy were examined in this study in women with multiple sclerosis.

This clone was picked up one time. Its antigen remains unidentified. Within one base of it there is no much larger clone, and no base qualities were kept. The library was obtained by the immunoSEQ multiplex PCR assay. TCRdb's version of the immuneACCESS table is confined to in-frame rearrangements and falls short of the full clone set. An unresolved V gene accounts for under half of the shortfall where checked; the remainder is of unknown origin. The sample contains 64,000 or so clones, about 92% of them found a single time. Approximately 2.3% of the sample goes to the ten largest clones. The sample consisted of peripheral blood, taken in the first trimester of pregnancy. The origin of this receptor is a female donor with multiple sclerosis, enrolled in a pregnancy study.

This receptor carries the CDR3 CASSLRGGQGKRETQYF. The nucleotides read TGTGCCAGCAGTTTACGAGGGGGACAGGGTAAGAGAGAGACCCAGTACTTC. The receptor chain draws on TRBV27 and TRBJ2-5; 9 junctional bases match TRBD1. From cysteine to phenylalanine, the CDR3 is 17 amino acids long. Only CDR3 DNA remains: 51 bases, in frame from the first base. Based on the germline V gene (reference sequence), the CDR1 and CDR2 sequences are MNHEY and SMNVEV. At the junction V is shortened by 2 bases and J by 4 bases; bases outside the gene matches: 11.